Sequencing of this T cell receptor beta chain was carried out in a study of T cells in Graves' hyperthyroidism and ophthalmopathy. Study-wide findings and caveats: A 13 V-J signature model discriminated ophthalmopathy versus stable hyperthyroidism.

The study excluded patients with uncontrolled infection, other autoimmune disease, pregnancy or lactation. RNA transcripts were the template for amplifying TCR beta CDR3 regions. Researchers ran a first-round RT-PCR on the TCR CDR3 using the HTBI primer set. TCRdb passed the multiplex PCR reads through MiXCR, listing each CDR3 protein once. The sample gives roughly 500,000 distinct CDR3 sequences, about 15% of which show up once; roughly 5.7% is in the top ten. The table lists this clonotype with many counts. Antigen: not known. V lost 2 bases, J lost 8 bases, and 9 bases stayed unmatched. The V gene's germline CDR1 is KGHSH and CDR2 LQKENI. The CDR3 extends over 15 amino acids.

This chain connects TRBV18 to TRBJ2-4, with TRBD2 identical over 7 bases. Sequenced: blood. The TCR comes from a woman aged 25 to 45 with Graves' hyperthyroidism that later progressed to Graves' ophthalmopathy. This CDR3 reads CASSPGLGTIHIQYF. CDR3 bases: TGTGCCAGCTCACCAGGACTGGGGACTATCCACATTCAGTACTTC. The complete variable domain, with remaining parts taken from reference TRBV18 and TRBJ2-4, reads NAGVMQNPRHLVRRRGQEARLRCSPMKGHSHVYWYRQLPEEGLKFMVYLQKENIIDESGMPKERFSAEFPKEGPSILRIQQVVRGDSAAYFCASSPGLGTIHIQYFGAGTRLSVL.